These T cell receptor beta chains were read from a single sample in a study of cytomegalovirus exposure and HLA in healthy donors. Using immunoSEQ multiplex PCR, the repertoire was profiled, and TCRdb retains in-frame clones only, with some absent. The sample yields tens of thousands of clones, around 80% seen once. The sample consisted of PBMCs. Receptors originate from a man aged 35 to 55 in good health and CMV-seronegative. Both conserved end residues are part of each CDR3. The order of the fields is V gene, D gene, clone size, J gene, CDR3 DNA, CDR3 protein. A D gene is named only where the DNA matches it firmly. Where a row states a size, it is once, few, many or the class of an expanded clone; other rows omit it.

v_call: TRBV10-3; d_call: TRBD1; clone_size: .; j_call: TRBJ1-1; cdr3_nt: TGTGCCATCAGTCCGGGACAGGAGAACACTGAAGCTTTCTTT; cdr3_aa: CAISPGQENTEAFF
v_call: TRBV6-5; d_call: TRBD1; clone_size: .; j_call: TRBJ2-7; cdr3_nt: TGTGCCAGCAGTCGAGACAGGGGCCACGAGCAGTACTTC; cdr3_aa: CASSRDRGHEQYF
v_call: TRBV5-4; d_call: TRBD1; clone_size: .; j_call: TRBJ1-5; cdr3_nt: TGTGCCAGCAGCGCCGACAGGGGGGATCAGCCCCAGCATTTT; cdr3_aa: CASSADRGDQPQHF
v_call: TRBV5-6; d_call: .; clone_size: .; j_call: TRBJ2-1; cdr3_nt: TGTGCCAGCAGCTATGACAGGTCGCGCTACAATGAGCAGTTCTTC; cdr3_aa: CASSYDRSRYNEQFF
v_call: TRBV28; d_call: TRBD2; clone_size: .; j_call: TRBJ2-7; cdr3_nt: TGTGCCAGCAGTTCGCTCTTGGCGGGAGGTGAGCAGTACTTC; cdr3_aa: CASSSLLAGGEQYF
v_call: TRBV5-1; d_call: TRBD2; clone_size: .; j_call: TRBJ2-5; cdr3_nt: TGCGCCAGCAGCCAAGCCGGACTAGCGGGAGTTGGAGAGACCCAGTACTTC; cdr3_aa: CASSQAGLAGVGETQYF
v_call: TRBV19; d_call: TRBD1; clone_size: .; j_call: TRBJ2-7; cdr3_nt: TGTGCCAGCAGGAAGAAGGGGGCATACGAGCAGTACTTC; cdr3_aa: CASRKKGAYEQYF
v_call: TRBV15; d_call: TRBD2; clone_size: .; j_call: TRBJ2-5; cdr3_nt: TGTGCCACCAGCAGAGTAGCGGGAGTTGAGACCCAGTACTTC; cdr3_aa: CATSRVAGVETQYF
v_call: TRBV27; d_call: .; clone_size: .; j_call: TRBJ2-1; cdr3_nt: TGTGCCAGCAGTGCCTATAGGGGCAGGGAGCAGTTCTTC; cdr3_aa: CASSAYRGREQFF
v_call: TRBV6-5; d_call: TRBD1; clone_size: .; j_call: TRBJ2-7; cdr3_nt: TGTGCCAGCAGCCGACAGGGGGCGAGCTACGAGCAGTACTTC; cdr3_aa: CASSRQGASYEQYF
v_call: TRBV19; d_call: .; clone_size: once; j_call: TRBJ1-5; cdr3_nt: TGTGCCAGTAGTATAGATCGGGGGAACAATCAGCCCCAGCATTTT; cdr3_aa: CASSIDRGNNQPQHF
v_call: TRBV7-2; d_call: TRBD1; clone_size: .; j_call: TRBJ1-6; cdr3_nt: TGTGCCAGCAGCTTAGGAGTCGGACAGGGAAATTCACCCCTCCACTTT; cdr3_aa: CASSLGVGQGNSPLHF
v_call: TRBV28; d_call: TRBD1; clone_size: .; j_call: TRBJ2-3; cdr3_nt: TGTGCCAGCAGTCCAGGACAGGAATCACTAGATACGCAGTATTTT; cdr3_aa: CASSPGQESLDTQYF
v_call: TRBV19; d_call: TRBD2; clone_size: .; j_call: TRBJ2-1; cdr3_nt: TGTGCCAGTACTTTATGGGCGGGGGGGTCCTACAATGAGCAGTTCTTC; cdr3_aa: CASTLWAGGSYNEQFF
v_call: TRBV9; d_call: .; clone_size: .; j_call: TRBJ1-3; cdr3_nt: TGTGCCAGCAGCGCGGGGGGAGGCTCTGGAAACACCATATATTTT; cdr3_aa: CASSAGGGSGNTIYF
v_call: TRBV6-1; d_call: .; clone_size: .; j_call: TRBJ1-4; cdr3_nt: TGTGCCAGCCTGGCCTCTGGTCAGGAAAAACTGTTTTTT; cdr3_aa: CASLASGQEKLFF
v_call: TRBV28; d_call: .; clone_size: .; j_call: TRBJ1-1; cdr3_nt: TGTGCCAGCAGTCTCACCCGGGGTGGGAACACTGAAGCTTTCTTT; cdr3_aa: CASSLTRGGNTEAFF
v_call: TRBV7-9; d_call: .; clone_size: .; j_call: TRBJ2-7; cdr3_nt: TGTGCCAGCAGCTTAGGACAGGACGCCTACGAGCAGTACTTC; cdr3_aa: CASSLGQDAYEQYF
v_call: TRBV7-9; d_call: .; clone_size: few; j_call: TRBJ1-2; cdr3_nt: TGTGCCAGCAGCTTAGGGGTAGGGGTAAGAGGCTACACCTTC; cdr3_aa: CASSLGVGVRGYTF
v_call: TRBV6-6; d_call: TRBD1; clone_size: .; j_call: TRBJ2-7; cdr3_nt: TGTGCCAGCTGTATTACAGGGGCAGCCTACGAGCAGTACTTC; cdr3_aa: CASCITGAAYEQYF
v_call: TRBV13; d_call: TRBD1; clone_size: .; j_call: TRBJ1-2; cdr3_nt: TGTGCCAGCAGCTTAGGGACAGGGTCATTCTATGGCTACACCTTC; cdr3_aa: CASSLGTGSFYGYTF
v_call: TRBV18; d_call: .; clone_size: .; j_call: TRBJ2-1; cdr3_nt: TGTGCCAGCTCCTCCCTGATCGGGGTTGATGAGCAGTTCTTC; cdr3_aa: CASSSLIGVDEQFF
v_call: TRBV5-1; d_call: TRBD2; clone_size: .; j_call: TRBJ2-5; cdr3_nt: TGCGCCAGCAGCTTGGGGGCTTATTCTAGCGGGAGGGCCCGAGAGACCCAGTACTTC; cdr3_aa: CASSLGAYSSGRARETQYF
v_call: TRBV19; d_call: TRBD2; clone_size: once; j_call: TRBJ2-2; cdr3_nt: TGTGCCAGTAGCAAAATGCCGGGACTAGCGGGACCCGGGGAGCTGTTTTTT; cdr3_aa: CASSKMPGLAGPGELFF
v_call: TRBV19; d_call: .; clone_size: .; j_call: TRBJ2-2; cdr3_nt: TGTGCCAGTGGGCCTATCCCGAGCACCGGGGAGCTGTTTTTT; cdr3_aa: CASGPIPSTGELFF
v_call: TRBV7-8; d_call: .; clone_size: .; j_call: TRBJ1-2; cdr3_nt: TGTGCCAGCAGCTTAGAGAGCTATGGCTACACCTTC; cdr3_aa: CASSLESYGYTF
v_call: TRBV7-3; d_call: TRBD2; clone_size: .; j_call: TRBJ2-7; cdr3_nt: TGTGCCAGCAGCCCCCGCCCTAGCGGGATCAACGAGCAGTACTTC; cdr3_aa: CASSPRPSGINEQYF
v_call: TRBV4-2; d_call: TRBD1; clone_size: .; j_call: TRBJ2-7; cdr3_nt: TGTGCCAGCAGCCAAGGCCGGGACAGAAAACCCTACGAGCAGTACTTC; cdr3_aa: CASSQGRDRKPYEQYF
v_call: TRBV28; d_call: .; clone_size: .; j_call: TRBJ1-2; cdr3_nt: TGTGCCAGCAGTTTCAGGGGAGGGTATGGCTACACCTTC; cdr3_aa: CASSFRGGYGYTF
v_call: TRBV6-5; d_call: .; clone_size: .; j_call: TRBJ2-7; cdr3_nt: TGTGCCAGCAGGGGGGGTGGGGAGGACTACGAGCAGTACTTC; cdr3_aa: CASRGGGEDYEQYF
v_call: TRBV7-8; d_call: .; clone_size: once; j_call: TRBJ2-1; cdr3_nt: TGTGCCAGCAGCTTCGAGACAGGGACTTACAATGAGCAGTTCTTC; cdr3_aa: CASSFETGTYNEQFF
v_call: TRBV6-6; d_call: TRBD1; clone_size: .; j_call: TRBJ1-4; cdr3_nt: TGTGCCAGCAGCACCGGGACAGGTCCAAGGAATGAAAAACTGTTTTTT; cdr3_aa: CASSTGTGPRNEKLFF
v_call: TRBV28; d_call: .; clone_size: .; j_call: TRBJ1-4; cdr3_nt: TGTGCCAGCAGTGGGGGGGGAGCAGCAACTAATGAAAAACTGTTTTTT; cdr3_aa: CASSGGGAATNEKLFF
v_call: TRBV7-8; d_call: TRBD2; clone_size: .; j_call: TRBJ2-5; cdr3_nt: TGTGCCAGCAGGGACCTAGCGGGTCAAGAGACCCAGTACTTC; cdr3_aa: CASRDLAGQETQYF
v_call: TRBV2; d_call: .; clone_size: .; j_call: TRBJ1-5; cdr3_nt: TGTGCCAGCAGTGATGGGGGCAGACAGCCCCAGCATTTT; cdr3_aa: CASSDGGRQPQHF
v_call: TRBV27; d_call: .; clone_size: .; j_call: TRBJ2-7; cdr3_nt: TGTGCCAGCAGTTCCAGGGGAGGGGGGAACGAGCAGTACTTC; cdr3_aa: CASSSRGGGNEQYF
v_call: TRBV29-1; d_call: .; clone_size: .; j_call: TRBJ1-1; cdr3_nt: TGCAGCGTTGAACGGAACACTGAAGCTTTCTTT; cdr3_aa: CSVERNTEAFF
v_call: TRBV5-4; d_call: TRBD1; clone_size: .; j_call: TRBJ2-7; cdr3_nt: TGTGCCAGCAGTCGACAGGGGGCCTACGAGCAGTACTTC; cdr3_aa: CASSRQGAYEQYF
v_call: TRBV5-1; d_call: .; clone_size: .; j_call: TRBJ1-5; cdr3_nt: TGCGCCAGCAGTTTTACAGGGCAGGGGAATCAGCCCCAGCATTTT; cdr3_aa: CASSFTGQGNQPQHF
v_call: TRBV19; d_call: .; clone_size: .; j_call: TRBJ1-6; cdr3_nt: TGTGCCAGTAGTAATCAGGGGATCTCACCCCTCCACTTT; cdr3_aa: CASSNQGISPLHF
v_call: TRBV6-6; d_call: TRBD1; clone_size: .; j_call: TRBJ1-2; cdr3_nt: TGTGCCAGCAGCCTAGACAGGGTAACGGGTGGCTACACCTTC; cdr3_aa: CASSLDRVTGGYTF
v_call: TRBV9; d_call: .; clone_size: .; j_call: TRBJ2-1; cdr3_nt: TGTGCCAGCAGCGTATGGGGACTTAGCAGCAATGAGCAGTTCTTC; cdr3_aa: CASSVWGLSSNEQFF